This entry describes one T cell receptor (beta chain). What it binds is not known. Trimming pared 7 bases from V and 6 bases from J, leaving 9 bases between. The CDR3 loop spans 12 amino acids. The V gene's germline CDR1 is LNHDA and CDR2 SQIVND (reference sequence). These data are taken from a study of T cell responses to AZD1222 COVID-19 vaccine. The study's findings and limits: CD4 TCRs covered the whole spike, strongest at regions 160-218 and 743-854. White British ancestry dominated among donors, who included more females, and clonal diversity was possibly underestimated. After the peak T cell response, and only then, were repertoires sampled.

The data were produced by immunoSEQ multiplex PCR, yet TCRdb's version contains in-frame clones alone and is incomplete. The table records 120,000 or so clones, 70% to 85% of them present only once. Sequenced material: peripheral blood, taken 28 days after the second AZD1222 dose. The sequence came from an adult who received the AZD1222 COVID-19 vaccine. This chain joins TRBV19 and TRBJ2-2; unclear D gene. The CDR3 bases are TGTGCCAGTACCATCTCGGCCGGGGAGCTGTTTTTT. It encodes CASTISAGELFF.